The rows below give T cell receptor beta chains drawn from one sample of a study of somatic mutations in cytotoxic T cells in rheumatoid arthritis. Using immunoSEQ multiplex PCR, the repertoire was profiled, and TCRdb retains in-frame clones only, with some absent. This sample has roughly 7,100 clones, with over 75% found just once. Sequences were obtained from CD8+ T cells sorted from blood. These receptors were collected from an adult with rheumatoid arthritis. The CDR3 runs from the conserved cysteine through the conserved F or W. The D gene is left open where the match is weak. Expanded clones get a size class; other rows say once, few or many, or leave the size out.

>TRBJ1-1|NA|NA|TRBV6-1|16
TGTGCCAGCAGTGAATTACGGTGGACAGCGAACACTGAAGCTTTCTTT
CASSELRWTANTEAFF
>TRBJ2-7|few|NA|TRBV4-1|13
TGCGCCAGCAGCCGCGGGACAGACTACGAGCAGTACTTC
CASSRGTDYEQYF
>TRBJ2-1|NA|TRBD1|TRBV16|18
TGTGCCAGCAGCCAATCCACAGGGGAACTGCTCTCCTACAATGAGCAGTTCTTC
CASSQSTGELLSYNEQFF
>TRBJ2-7|NA|TRBD2|TRBV15|17
TGTGCCACCAGCATGGAGTTGTTAGCGGGGGGGCTTTACGAGCAGTACTTC
CATSMELLAGGLYEQYF
>TRBJ2-5|NA|TRBD1|TRBV6-6|16
TGTGCCAGCAGTTACCATGAGACAGGGGGCAGGGAGACCCAGTACTTC
CASSYHETGGRETQYF
>TRBJ2-3|NA|NA|TRBV5-5|14
TGTGCCAGCGTAAGGGAGAAACCCACAGATACGCAGTATTTT
CASVREKPTDTQYF
>TRBJ1-3|NA|TRBD1|TRBV5-1|16
TGCGCCAGCAGCGCCACAGGGGGCAACTCTGGAAACACCATATATTTT
CASSATGGNSGNTIYF
>TRBJ1-5|NA|TRBD1|TRBV6-6|16
TGTGCCAGCAGTTTCTACAGGGGACAGCTCAATCAGCCCCAGCATTTT
CASSFYRGQLNQPQHF
>TRBJ2-5|NA|NA|TRBV27|13
TGTGCCAGCAGTCGGGTAGTCCAAGAGACCCAGTACTTC
CASSRVVQETQYF
>TRBJ1-3|NA|NA|TRBV29-1|13
TGCAGCGTTGTTTCGCCAAGCGGAAACACCATATATTTT
CSVVSPSGNTIYF
>TRBJ2-3|NA|TRBD1|TRBV7-9|15
TGTGCCAGCAGCTTGTCACAGGGGTTCACAGATACGCAGTATTTT
CASSLSQGFTDTQYF
>TRBJ2-1|NA|NA|TRBV10-2|17
TGCGCCAGCAGTGAGTCGGCGACGCCCACCGGGTCCTCTGAGCAGTTCTTC
CASSESATPTGSSEQFF
>TRBJ2-7|NA|TRBD1|TRBV25-1|15
TGTGCCAGCAGCCGGGACAGGGGGTTGGGTGACGAGCAGTACTTC
CASSRDRGLGDEQYF
>TRBJ1-1|few|TRBD1|TRBV12-5|16
TGTGCTAGTGGTTTCGGGACAGTGGGCATGAACACTGAAGCTTTCTTT
CASGFGTVGMNTEAFF
>TRBJ1-6|NA|NA|TRBV11-3|17
TGTGCCAGCAGCTTAGATCGACCAGGCTACAATAATTCACCCCTCCACTTT
CASSLDRPGYNNSPLHF
>TRBJ1-1|NA|NA|TRBV10-3|13
TGTGCCATCAGGCGGACAGCAGACACTGAAGCTTTCTTT
CAIRRTADTEAFF
>TRBJ2-4|NA|TRBD2|TRBV6-1|14
TGTGCCAGCAGTGGATATCCCGGGAGGGACATTCAGTACTTC
CASSGYPGRDIQYF
>TRBJ1-1|NA|NA|TRBV6-1|15
TGTGCCAGCAGTCTTTGGACGGATTCGAACACTGAAGCTTTCTTT
CASSLWTDSNTEAFF
>TRBJ1-6|large|TRBD1|TRBV7-9|17
TGTGCCAGCAGCACTCACGACCGACAGGGGGCTAATTCACCCCTCCACTTT
CASSTHDRQGANSPLHF
>TRBJ2-1|NA|TRBD1|TRBV28|14
TGTGCCAACTCGCCGGGACAGGGTATAAGGGAGCAGTTCTTC
CANSPGQGIREQFF
>TRBJ1-2|NA|NA|TRBV9|13
TGTGCCAGCAGGGGGGGCAGAGACCCCGGCTACACCTTC
CASRGGRDPGYTF
>TRBJ1-1|few|TRBD1|TRBV10-3|15
TGTGCCACCGAGAGGACAGGGGCACTGAACACTGAAGCTTTCTTT
CATERTGALNTEAFF
>TRBJ1-1|NA|NA|TRBV6-1|13
TGTGCCAGCATCGGGTATTTTGGGACTGAAGCTTTCTTT
CASIGYFGTEAFF
>TRBJ2-1|NA|NA|TRBV6-1|17
TGTGCCAGCAGTGGTCAAAGGGGAGGCTTTGGGGGGAATGAGCAGTTCTTC
CASSGQRGGFGGNEQFF
>TRBJ1-6|few|TRBD1|TRBV5-6|15
TGTGCCAGCAGCCTAACAGGGGGTTGGAATTCACCCCTCCACTTT
CASSLTGGWNSPLHF
>TRBJ2-1|NA|NA|TRBV19|13
TGTGCCAGTAGTAAGGCGATTTACAATGAGCAGTTCTTC
CASSKAIYNEQFF
>TRBJ2-5|NA|NA|TRBV5-1|15
TGCGCCAGCAGCTTGGAATCTGGAGTAGGGGAGACCCAGTACTTC
CASSLESGVGETQYF
>TRBJ1-2|NA|NA|TRBV27|14
TGTGCCAGCAGTCCCCGCCGGGCCGCTTATGGCTACACCTTC
CASSPRRAAYGYTF
>TRBJ2-3|NA|TRBD2|TRBV7-8|18
TGTGCCAGCAGCTTAGCGCCGGCTAGCGGGGGGATTTCAGATACGCAGTATTTT
CASSLAPASGGISDTQYF
>TRBJ2-3|few|TRBD2|TRBV11-2|11
TGTGCCAGCAGGGGAGGGGATACGCAGTATTTT
CASRGGDTQYF
>TRBJ2-5|NA|NA|TRBV9|14
TGTGCCAGCAGCGTAGAGTCTACCTCAGAGACCCAGTACTTC
CASSVESTSETQYF
>TRBJ2-3|NA|TRBD2|TRBV6-4|16
TGTGCCAGCAGTACCCTAGCGGGGGGGAACACAGATACGCAGTATTTT
CASSTLAGGNTDTQYF
>TRBJ1-2|NA|NA|TRBV9|10
TGTGCCAGCAGGGGCGGTGGCTACACCTTC
CASRGGGYTF
>TRBJ2-4|NA|NA|TRBV7-2|17
TGTGCCAGCAGCTTTTCCCGCAGGCCGGGGCCCAAAAACATTCAGTACTTC
CASSFSRRPGPKNIQYF
>TRBJ1-5|NA|TRBD1|TRBV9|15
TGTGCCAGCAGCTTGGGAGGGGGCGTCAATCAGCCCCAGCATTTT
CASSLGGGVNQPQHF
>TRBJ1-5|NA|NA|TRBV4-3|21
TGCGCCAGCAGCCAAGATATATCCGCCGGGACATCTCTGTTTAGCAATCAGCCCCAGCATTTT
CASSQDISAGTSLFSNQPQHF
>TRBJ1-1|NA|NA|TRBV5-5|14
TGTGCCAGCAGCTGGATACAGGGCGCCACTGAAGCTTTCTTT
CASSWIQGATEAFF
>TRBJ1-4|NA|NA|TRBV27|13
TGTGCCAGCAGTTTCGGGGGGGGTGAAAAACTGTTTTTT
CASSFGGGEKLFF
>TRBJ2-3|NA|TRBD2|TRBV7-2|19
TGTGCCAGCAGCCCGGGACTAGCGGGGCCTAACATCCGCACAGATACGCAGTATTTT
CASSPGLAGPNIRTDTQYF